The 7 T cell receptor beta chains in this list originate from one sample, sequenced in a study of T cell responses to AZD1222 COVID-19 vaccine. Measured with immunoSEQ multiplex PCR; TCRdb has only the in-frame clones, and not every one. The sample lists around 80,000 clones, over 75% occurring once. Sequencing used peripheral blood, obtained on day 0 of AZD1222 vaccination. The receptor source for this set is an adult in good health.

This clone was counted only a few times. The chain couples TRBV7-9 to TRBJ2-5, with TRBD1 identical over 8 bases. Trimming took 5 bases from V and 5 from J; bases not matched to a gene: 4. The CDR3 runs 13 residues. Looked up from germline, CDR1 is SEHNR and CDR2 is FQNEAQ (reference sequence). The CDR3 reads CASSTGGGETQYF. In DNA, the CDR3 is TGTGCCAGCAGCACAGGGGGTGGGGAGACCCAGTACTTC.

CDR3 sequence (DNA): TGTGCCATCAGTGAAAGGAAGCGGGAGGGCCGAGAGCAGTACTTC. Protein product: CAISERKREGREQYF. The V call is TRBV10-3, the J call TRBJ2-7, with 10 bases fitting TRBD2. From germline, CDR1 is ENHRY and CDR2 SYGVKD. The CDR3 is 15 residues long. The V gene end was trimmed by 3 bases and the J gene end by 7 bases; junction bases not matched to a gene: 9.

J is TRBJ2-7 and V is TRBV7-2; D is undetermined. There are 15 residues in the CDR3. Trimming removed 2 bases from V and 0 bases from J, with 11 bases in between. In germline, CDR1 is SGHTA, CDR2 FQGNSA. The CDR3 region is CASSLSKASSYEQYV. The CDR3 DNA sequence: TGTGCCAGCAGCTTAAGTAAGGCCAGCTCCTACGAGCAGTACGTC.

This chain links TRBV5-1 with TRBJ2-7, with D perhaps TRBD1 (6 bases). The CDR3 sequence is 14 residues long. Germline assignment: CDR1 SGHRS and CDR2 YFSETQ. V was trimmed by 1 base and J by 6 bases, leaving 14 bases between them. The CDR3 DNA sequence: TGCGCCAGCAGCTTGAGGGCAGGGGACGGCGAGCAGTACTTC. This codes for CASSLRAGDGEQYF.

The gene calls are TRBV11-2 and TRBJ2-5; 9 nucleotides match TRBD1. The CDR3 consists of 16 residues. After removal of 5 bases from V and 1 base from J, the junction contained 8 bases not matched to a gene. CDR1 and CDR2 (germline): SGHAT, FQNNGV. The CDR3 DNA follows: TGTGCCAGCAGCGTGTCCGGGACAGGGTTCCAAGAGACCCAGTACTTC. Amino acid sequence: CASSVSGTGFQETQYF.

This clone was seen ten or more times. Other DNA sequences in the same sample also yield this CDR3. This CDR3 is CASSLALGRDNQPQHF. For the CDR3, the DNA is TGTGCCAGCAGCTTGGCGTTGGGACGGGACAATCAGCCCCAGCATTTT. The V call is TRBV5-6, the J call TRBJ1-5; D perhaps matches TRBD1 (5 bases). The CDR3 covers 16 residues. The V gene's germline CDR1 is SGHDT and CDR2 YYEEEE. The V and J ends lost 0 bases and 3 bases respectively, with 13 bases between them.

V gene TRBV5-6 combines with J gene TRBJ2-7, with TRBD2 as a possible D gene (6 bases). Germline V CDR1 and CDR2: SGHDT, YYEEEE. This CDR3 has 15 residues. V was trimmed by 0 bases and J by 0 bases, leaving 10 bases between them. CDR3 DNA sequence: TGTGCCAGCAGCTTGGGAGGCGGGGACTCCTACGAGCAGTACGTC. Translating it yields CASSLGGGDSYEQYV.